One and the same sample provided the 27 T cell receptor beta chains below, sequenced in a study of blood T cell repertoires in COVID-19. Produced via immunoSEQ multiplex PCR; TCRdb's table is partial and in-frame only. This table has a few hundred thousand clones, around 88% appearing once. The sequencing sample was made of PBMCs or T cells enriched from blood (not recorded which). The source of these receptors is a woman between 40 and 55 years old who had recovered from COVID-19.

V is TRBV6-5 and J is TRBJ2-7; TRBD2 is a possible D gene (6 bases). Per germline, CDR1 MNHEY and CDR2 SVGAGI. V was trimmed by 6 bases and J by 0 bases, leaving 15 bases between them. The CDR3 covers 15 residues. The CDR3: CASSLTGTGSYEQYF. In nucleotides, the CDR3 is TGTGCCAGCAGCTTAACCGGGACTGGCTCCTACGAGCAGTACTTC.

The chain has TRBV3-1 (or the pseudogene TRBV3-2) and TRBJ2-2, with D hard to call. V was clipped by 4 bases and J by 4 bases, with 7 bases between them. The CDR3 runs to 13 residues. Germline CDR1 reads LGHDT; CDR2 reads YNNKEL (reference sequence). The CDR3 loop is CASSPFSTGELFF. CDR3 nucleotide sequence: TGTGCCAGCAGCCCCTTCAGCACCGGGGAGCTGTTTTTT.

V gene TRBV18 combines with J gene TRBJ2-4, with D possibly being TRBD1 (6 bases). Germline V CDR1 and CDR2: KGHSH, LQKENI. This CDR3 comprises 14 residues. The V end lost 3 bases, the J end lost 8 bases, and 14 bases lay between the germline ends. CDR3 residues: CASSPLAGDDIQYF. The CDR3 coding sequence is TGTGCCAGCTCACCCCTGGCAGGGGACGACATTCAGTACTTC.

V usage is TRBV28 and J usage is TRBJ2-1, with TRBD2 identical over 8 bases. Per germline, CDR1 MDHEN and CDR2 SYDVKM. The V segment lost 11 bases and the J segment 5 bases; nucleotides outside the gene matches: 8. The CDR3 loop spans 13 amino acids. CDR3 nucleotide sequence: TGTGCCCTCCAGGGACTAGGGGACAATGAGCAGTTCTTC. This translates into CALQGLGDNEQFF. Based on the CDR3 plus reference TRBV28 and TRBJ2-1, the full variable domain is DVKVTQSSRYLVKRTGEKVFLECVQDMDHENMFWYRQDPGLGLRLIYFSYDVKMKEKGDIPEGYSVSREKKERFSLILESASTNQTSMYLCALQGLGDNEQFFGPGTRLTVL.

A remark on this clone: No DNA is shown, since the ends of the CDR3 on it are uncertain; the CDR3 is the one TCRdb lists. CDR3 region: CASILARPMNTEAFF. This rearrangement joins TRBV28 to TRBJ1-1. The CDR3 length is 15 residues, termini included. From germline, CDR1 is MDHEN and CDR2 SYDVKM.

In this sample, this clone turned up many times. CDR3 coding DNA: TGTGCCTGGAGTGTACGACAGGGACCTGGAAACACCATATATTTT. Translating it yields CAWSVRQGPGNTIYF. This sequence joins TRBV30 and TRBJ1-3, with 7 bases identical to TRBD1. The J segment lost 2 bases and the V segment lost 0 bases, leaving 4 bases of the junction unmatched. CDR3 length: 15 residues. CDR1 and CDR2 (germline): GTSNPN, SVGIG (reference sequence). Full variable domain (rest looked up from reference TRBV30 and TRBJ1-3): SQTIHQWPATLVQPVGSPLSLECTVEGTSNPNLYWYRQAAGRGLQLLFYSVGIGQISSEVPQNLSASRPQDRQFILSSKKLLLSDSGFYLCAWSVRQGPGNTIYFGEGSWLTVV.

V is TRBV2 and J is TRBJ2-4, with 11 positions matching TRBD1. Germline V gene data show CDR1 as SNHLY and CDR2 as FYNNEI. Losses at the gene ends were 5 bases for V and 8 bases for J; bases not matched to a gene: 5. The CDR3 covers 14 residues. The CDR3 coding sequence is TGTGCCAGCAGTCTGGGACAGGGGGTGCACATTCAGTACTTC. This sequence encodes CASSLGQGVHIQYF.

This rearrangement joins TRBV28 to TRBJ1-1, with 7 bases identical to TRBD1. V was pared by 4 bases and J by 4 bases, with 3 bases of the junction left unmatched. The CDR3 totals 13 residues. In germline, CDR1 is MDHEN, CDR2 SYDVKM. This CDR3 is CASSSGTATEAFF. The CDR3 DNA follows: TGTGCCAGCAGTTCCGGGACAGCCACTGAAGCTTTCTTT.

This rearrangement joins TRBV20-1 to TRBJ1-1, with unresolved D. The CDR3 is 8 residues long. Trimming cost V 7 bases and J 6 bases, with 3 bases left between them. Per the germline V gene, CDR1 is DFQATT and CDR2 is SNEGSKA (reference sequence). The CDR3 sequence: CSGAEAFF. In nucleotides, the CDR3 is TGCAGTGGCGCTGAAGCTTTCTTT.

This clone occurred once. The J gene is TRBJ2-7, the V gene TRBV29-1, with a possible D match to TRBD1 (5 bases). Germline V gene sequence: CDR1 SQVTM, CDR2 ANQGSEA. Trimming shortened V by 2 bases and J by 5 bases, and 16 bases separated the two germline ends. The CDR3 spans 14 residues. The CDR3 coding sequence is TGCAGCGTTGAACGAGGCCAGGGCGGCCACGAGCAGTACTTC. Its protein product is CSVERGQGGHEQYF.

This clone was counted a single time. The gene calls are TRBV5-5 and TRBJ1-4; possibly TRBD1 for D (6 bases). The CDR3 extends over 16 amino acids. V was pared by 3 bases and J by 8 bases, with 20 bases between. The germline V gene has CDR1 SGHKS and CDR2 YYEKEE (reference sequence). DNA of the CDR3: TGTGCCAGCAGCTGGGGACATCCCCCGGGGGGCGAAAAACTGTTTTTT. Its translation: CASSWGHPPGGEKLFF. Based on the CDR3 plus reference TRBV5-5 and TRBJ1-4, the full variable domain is DAGVTQSPTHLIKTRGQQVTLRCSPISGHKSVSWYQQVLGQGPQFIFQYYEKEERGRGNFPDRFSARQFPNYSSELNVNALLLGDSALYLCASSWGHPPGGEKLFFGSGTQLSVL.

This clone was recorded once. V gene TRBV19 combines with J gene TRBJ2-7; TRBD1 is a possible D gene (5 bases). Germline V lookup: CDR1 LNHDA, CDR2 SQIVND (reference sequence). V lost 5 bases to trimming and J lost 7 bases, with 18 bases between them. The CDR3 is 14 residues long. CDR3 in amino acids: CASSSQDKIGEQYF. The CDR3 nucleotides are TGTGCCAGTAGTTCACAGGACAAGATTGGAGAGCAGTACTTC.

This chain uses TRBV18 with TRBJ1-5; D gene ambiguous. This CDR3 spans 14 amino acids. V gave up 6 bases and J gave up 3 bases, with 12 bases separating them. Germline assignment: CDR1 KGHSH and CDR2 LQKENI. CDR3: CASSYGQFNQPQHF. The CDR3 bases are TGTGCCAGCTCTTATGGGCAGTTCAATCAGCCCCAGCATTTT.

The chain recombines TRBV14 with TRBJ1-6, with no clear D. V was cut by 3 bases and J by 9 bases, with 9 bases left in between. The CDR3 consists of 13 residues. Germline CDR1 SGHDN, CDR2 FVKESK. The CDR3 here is CASSQYSASPLHF. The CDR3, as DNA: TGTGCCAGCAGCCAGTATAGTGCTTCACCCCTCCACTTT.

As DNA, the CDR3 is TGTGCCAGCAGTAGGACAGGGGGCAAAAACATTCAGTACTTC. Amino acid sequence: CASSRTGGKNIQYF. The V and J genes are TRBV6-2 or TRBV6-3 and TRBJ2-4, with 10 positions matching TRBD1. V was clipped by 5 bases and J by 3 bases; unmatched bases: 1. Looked up from germline, CDR1 is MNHEY and CDR2 is SVGEGT. CDR3 length: 14 amino acids.

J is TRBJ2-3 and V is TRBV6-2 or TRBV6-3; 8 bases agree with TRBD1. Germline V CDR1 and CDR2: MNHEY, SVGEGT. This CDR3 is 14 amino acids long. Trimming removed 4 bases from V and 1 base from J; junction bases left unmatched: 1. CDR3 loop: CASSWGQGTDTQYF. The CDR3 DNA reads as TGTGCCAGCAGTTGGGGACAGGGCACAGATACGCAGTATTTT.

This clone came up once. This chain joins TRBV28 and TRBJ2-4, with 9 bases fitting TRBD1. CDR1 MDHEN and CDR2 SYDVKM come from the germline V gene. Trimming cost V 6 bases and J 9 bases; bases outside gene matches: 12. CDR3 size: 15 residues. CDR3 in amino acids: CASRTAGQGPGIQYF. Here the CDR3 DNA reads TGTGCCAGCAGGACTGCGGGACAGGGACCTGGCATTCAGTACTTC.

The CDR3 loop reads CASSFHWGAQIQTDTQYF. DNA for the CDR3: TGTGCCAGCAGCTTCCATTGGGGAGCCCAGATACAAACAGATACGCAGTATTTT. V is TRBV7-9 and J is TRBJ2-3; possible D gene TRBD2, 5 bases. This CDR3 comprises 18 residues. The V end was cut by 3 bases, the J end by 3 bases, with 22 bases between. Per the germline V gene, CDR1 is SEHNR and CDR2 is FQNEAQ (reference sequence).

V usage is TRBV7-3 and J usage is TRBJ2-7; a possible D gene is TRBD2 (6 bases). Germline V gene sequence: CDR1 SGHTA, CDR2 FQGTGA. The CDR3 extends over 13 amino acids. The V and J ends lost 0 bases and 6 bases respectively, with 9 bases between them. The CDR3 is CASSLTRRGEQYF. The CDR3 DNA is TGTGCCAGCAGCTTAACGAGGAGGGGCGAGCAGTACTTC.

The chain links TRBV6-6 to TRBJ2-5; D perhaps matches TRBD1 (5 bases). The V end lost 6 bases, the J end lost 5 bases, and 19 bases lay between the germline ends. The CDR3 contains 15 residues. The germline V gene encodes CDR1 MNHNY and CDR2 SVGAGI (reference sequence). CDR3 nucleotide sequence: TGTGCCAGCAGAGGGGCTATAGGGGCCGCGGAGACCCAGTACTTC. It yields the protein CASRGAIGAAETQYF.

CDR3 nucleotides: TGTGCCAGCAGCTTAGGACAGCCGAATTGGGAGCAGTACTTC. Its translation is CASSLGQPNWEQYF. V and J are TRBV7-9 and TRBJ2-7; D is possibly TRBD1 (5 bases). V was clipped by 1 base and J by 7 bases, with 14 bases between them. Looked up from germline, CDR1 is SEHNR and CDR2 is FQNEAQ (reference sequence). This CDR3 contains 14 residues.

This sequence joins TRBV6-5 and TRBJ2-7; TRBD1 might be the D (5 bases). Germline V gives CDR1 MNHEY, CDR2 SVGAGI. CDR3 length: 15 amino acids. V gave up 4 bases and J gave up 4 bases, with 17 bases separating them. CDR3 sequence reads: CASSWGPPATYEQYF. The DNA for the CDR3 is TGTGCCAGCAGTTGGGGCCCTCCAGCGACGTACGAGCAGTACTTC.

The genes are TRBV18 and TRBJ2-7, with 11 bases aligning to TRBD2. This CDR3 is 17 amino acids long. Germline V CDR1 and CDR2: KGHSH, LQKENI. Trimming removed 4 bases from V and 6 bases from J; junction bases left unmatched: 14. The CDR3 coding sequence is TGTGCCAGCTCACAGCTGGACCTGACTAGCGGGACCGTCGAGCAGTACTTC. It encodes CASSQLDLTSGTVEQYF.

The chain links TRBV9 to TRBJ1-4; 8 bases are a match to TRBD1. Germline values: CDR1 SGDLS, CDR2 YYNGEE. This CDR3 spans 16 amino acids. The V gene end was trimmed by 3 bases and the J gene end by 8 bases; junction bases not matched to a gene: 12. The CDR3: CASSASQGARREKLFF. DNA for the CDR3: TGTGCCAGCAGCGCCTCCCAGGGGGCGCGACGAGAAAAACTGTTTTTT. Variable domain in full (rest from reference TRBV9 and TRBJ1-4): DSGVTQTPKHLITATGQRVTLRCSPRSGDLSVYWYQQSLDQGLQFLIQYYNGEERAKGNILERFSAQQFPDLHSELNLSSLELGDSALYFCASSASQGARREKLFFGSGTQLSVL.

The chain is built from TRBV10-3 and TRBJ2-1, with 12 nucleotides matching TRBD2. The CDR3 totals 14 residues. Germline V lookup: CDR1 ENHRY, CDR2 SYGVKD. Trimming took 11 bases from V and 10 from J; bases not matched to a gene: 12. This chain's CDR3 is CAARPSGRAAEQFF. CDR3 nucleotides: TGTGCCGCCAGGCCTAGCGGGAGGGCCGCGGAGCAGTTCTTC.

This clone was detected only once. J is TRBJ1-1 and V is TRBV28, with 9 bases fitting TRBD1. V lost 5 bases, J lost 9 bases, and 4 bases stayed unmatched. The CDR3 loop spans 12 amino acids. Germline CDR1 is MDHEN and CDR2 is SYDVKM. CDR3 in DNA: TGTGCCAGCAGTCTTGGACAGGGGCAAGCTTTCTTT. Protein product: CASSLGQGQAFF.

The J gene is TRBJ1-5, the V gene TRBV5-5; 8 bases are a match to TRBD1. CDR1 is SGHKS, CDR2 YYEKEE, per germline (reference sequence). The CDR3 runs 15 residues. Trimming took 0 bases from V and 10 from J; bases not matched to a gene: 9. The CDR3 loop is CASSLAQGAMVPQHF. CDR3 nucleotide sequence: TGTGCCAGCAGCTTGGCGCAGGGGGCTATGGTACCCCAGCATTTT.